This TCR beta chain emerged from a study of cytomegalovirus exposure and HLA in healthy donors. Between the trimmed V and J ends, which lost 3 bases and 4 bases, there was a span of 13 bases. CDR3 length equals 14 residues. CDR1 and CDR2 (germline): SGDLS, YYNGEE. Study-wide findings and caveats: Presence/absence analysis assumed near-uniform sequencing depth across donors.

As for this clone: Its antigen is undetermined.

Primers: 60 Vbeta forward and 13 Jbeta reverse. The assay was immunoSEQ multiplex PCR, and TCRdb's table has in-frame clones only and misses some. The table has 120,000 or so clones, over 60% seen once; the top ten hold roughly 8.2%. This receptor was identified in a woman aged 40 to 49 in good health and CMV-seropositive. The V gene is TRBV9, the J gene TRBJ1-2, with D uncertain. The sequencing input was PBMCs. The DNA of the CDR3 is TGTGCCAGCAGCGGAGGATGGACTCCCTATGGCTACACCTTC. Translation: CASSGGWTPYGYTF.